This T cell receptor beta chain was sequenced during a study of T cell clones after liver transplantation. About the study: Apart from a few HCV-positive recipients, transplants were for non-autoimmune, non-viral reasons. Subjects received no induction therapy and standard immunosuppression until randomization at 12-24 months post-transplant.

Produced via immunoSEQ multiplex PCR; TCRdb's table is partial and in-frame only. The sample yields about 72,000 clones, about 92% seen once. The germline gives CDR1 SGHRS, CDR2 YFSETQ. The CDR3 loop spans 17 amino acids. The trim removed 0 bases at V and 6 bases at J, leaving 13 bases unmatched. This sample comprised CD4+ T cells from blood, obtained before liver transplant. The TCR comes from a human donor who received a liver transplant. The rearrangement links TRBV5-1 to TRBJ2-3, with 7 bases fitting TRBD2. This CDR3 is CASSLATLATSVDTQYF. The CDR3 nucleotides read TGCGCCAGCAGCTTGGCCACACTAGCGACGTCCGTCGATACGCAGTATTTT. Supplemented by reference TRBV5-1 and TRBJ2-3, the full variable domain reads KAGVTQTPRYLIKTRGQQVTLSCSPISGHRSVSWYQQTPGQGLQFLFEYFSETQRNKGNFPGRFSGRQFSNSRSEMNVSTLELGDSALYLCASSLATLATSVDTQYFGPGTRLTVL.